A single sample gave rise to the 5 T cell receptor beta chains below, sequenced in a study of sequential checkpoint blockade in melanoma. TCRdb's copy holds only in-frame clones and misses some; the assay was immunoSEQ multiplex PCR. The table has tens of thousands of clones, 86% seen once; the top ten hold more than 20%. Treatment specified: randomized to nivolumab then ipilimumab (arm A) or the reverse (arm B). The material sequenced was CD8+ T cells sorted from blood (inferred from file names), taken from a patient given nivolumab and ipilimumab in sequence. The receptors here all came from a human donor with melanoma.

The chain links TRBV6-1 to TRBJ2-2; D might be TRBD1 (6 bases). The CDR3 length is 16 residues. Trimming removed 4 bases at V and 6 bases at J, with 18 bases between. The V gene's germline CDR1 is MNHNS and CDR2 SASEGT. The CDR3 reads CASSVQGFLDSGELFF. CDR3 sequence (DNA): TGTGCCAGCAGTGTACAGGGTTTTTTGGATTCCGGGGAGCTGTTTTTT.

This chain joins TRBV19 and TRBJ1-2; TRBD1 matches at 8 bases. J was trimmed by 2 bases and V by 4 bases; bases with no gene match: 0. The CDR3 consists of 13 residues. The germline gives CDR1 LNHDA, CDR2 SQIVND (reference sequence). As DNA, the CDR3 is TGTGCCAGTAGTAGACAGGGGAACTATGGCTACACCTTC. Residues: CASSRQGNYGYTF.

The gene calls are TRBV5-5 and TRBJ2-5, with D hard to call. The J call may be mistaken, given a closer DNA end match to TRBJ2-7. The length of the CDR3 is 13 residues. Germline V gene sequence: CDR1 SGHKS, CDR2 YYEKEE (reference sequence). The CDR3 loop reads CASISGHYYEQYF. As DNA, the CDR3 is TGTGCCAGCATCTCCGGCCACTACTACGAGCAGTACTTC.

The chain uses TRBV6-4 and TRBJ1-5; the match to TRBD1 covers 11 bases. CDR1 is MRHNA and CDR2 is SNTAGT in the germline V gene. This CDR3 region has 18 residues. V lost 5 bases to trimming and J lost 2 bases; unmatched junction nucleotides: 11. The CDR3 region has the DNA TGTGCCAGCAGTTCGATAGGACAGGGGGCACGTGGCAATCAGCCCCAGCATTTT. It specifies CASSSIGQGARGNQPQHF.

This chain uses TRBV19 with TRBJ2-7; no firm D call. The CDR3 totals 15 residues. CDR1 is LNHDA and CDR2 is SQIVND in the germline V gene (reference sequence). Deletions cut 5 bases from V and 0 bases from J, with 14 bases between. The DNA for the CDR3 is TGTGCCAGTAGTTCACTTCCAACGGGCTCCTACGAGCAGTACTTC. Translation: CASSSLPTGSYEQYF.